The 23 T cell receptor beta chains presented below share a single source sample, sequenced in a study of neoadjuvant anti-PD-1 for oral cavity cancer. Clones were sequenced by immunoSEQ multiplex PCR, and TCRdb holds only the in-frame ones, with some missing. The sample includes 75,000 or so clones, about 80% seen only once; the top ten take around 3.1%. Sequences were derived from PBMCs, sampled before nivolumab (anti-PD-1) treatment. These receptors were obtained from a person aged 35-79 years with oral cavity squamous cell carcinoma.

With respect to this clone: The germline gene is not matched at one end of the junction; a read error may be the cause. The DNA for the CDR3 is TGTGCCAGCAGTTTATGTCGTATCTTTAATGTGGGGTATATGGGCGGCTCCCCTTTC. Its protein is CASSLCRIFNVGYMGGSPF. The chain uses TRBV28 and TRBJ2-7; no reliable D call. The CDR3 loop spans 19 amino acids. Germline-derived CDR1 and CDR2 are MDHEN and SYDVKM.

The V gene is TRBV6-6, the J gene TRBJ1-1, with no clear D. The germline V gene has CDR1 MNHNY and CDR2 SVGAGI (reference sequence). Trimming removed 0 bases at V and 1 base at J, with 6 bases between. The CDR3 runs 14 residues. The CDR3 is CASSYSAGNTEAFF. The CDR3 nucleotides read TGTGCCAGCAGTTACTCGGCAGGGAACACTGAAGCTTTCTTT.

The CDR3 nucleotides read TGTGCCATCAGTGAGCCCCCGACTAGCCGTGAGCAGTACTTC. Its translation: CAISEPPTSREQYF. V gene TRBV10-3 combines with J gene TRBJ2-7; TRBD2 aligns across 7 bases. The CDR3 contains 14 residues. From germline, CDR1 is ENHRY and CDR2 SYGVKD. The J segment lost 7 bases and the V segment lost 2 bases, leaving 8 bases of the junction unmatched.

CDR3 sequence: CASSQDFQGVTDTQYF. The CDR3, as DNA: TGTGCCAGCAGCCAAGATTTCCAGGGGGTCACAGATACGCAGTATTTT. This sequence joins TRBV4-2 and TRBJ2-3, with TRBD1 identical over 7 bases. The CDR3 is made up of 16 amino acids. Looked up from germline, CDR1 is LGHNA and CDR2 is YNFKEQ. J gave up 2 bases and V 0 bases, and 5 bases lay outside the gene matches.

V and J are TRBV4-1 and TRBJ1-5; 7 nucleotides line up with TRBD1. After removal of 3 bases from V and 6 bases from J, the junction contained 5 bases not matched to a gene. Germline lookup yields CDR1 MGHRA and CDR2 YSYEKL. The CDR3 totals 14 residues. This CDR3 reads CASSQAGGGQPQHF. CDR3 nucleotides: TGCGCCAGCAGCCAGGCAGGGGGAGGTCAGCCCCAGCATTTT.

The V and J genes are TRBV4-2 and TRBJ2-7; 14 bases map to TRBD2. J gave up 1 base and V 5 bases, and 13 bases lay outside the gene matches. There are 19 residues in the CDR3. Per germline, CDR1 LGHNA and CDR2 YNFKEQ. As DNA, the CDR3 is TGTGCCAGCAGCTCTCTGGGACTAGCGGGAGCGGTTGCGTCCTACGAGCAGTACTTC. Protein sequence: CASSSLGLAGAVASYEQYF.

This rearrangement joins TRBV19 to TRBJ2-7; 10 positions match TRBD1. V dropped 8 bases and J dropped 2; count of bases not matched to a gene: 12. This CDR3 has 16 residues. Germline CDR1 LNHDA, CDR2 SQIVND (reference sequence). CDR3 amino acids: CASRTVTGQGTYEQYF. CDR3 in DNA: TGTGCCAGTCGGACAGTCACGGGACAGGGGACCTACGAGCAGTACTTC.

This sequence joins TRBV5-1 and TRBJ2-6, with TRBD1 identical over 11 bases. The CDR3 has 17 amino acids. Germline V CDR1 and CDR2: SGHRS, YFSETQ. V was pared by 3 bases and J by 0 bases, with 2 bases of the junction left unmatched. The CDR3, as DNA: TGCGCCAGCAGCTGGGACAGGGGGTTCTCTGGGGCCAACGTCCTGACTTTC. Protein: CASSWDRGFSGANVLTF.

V is TRBV27 and J is TRBJ2-1; D might be TRBD2 (6 bases). The CDR3 spans 15 residues. Germline V CDR1 and CDR2: MNHEY, SMNVEV (reference sequence). Trimming shortened V by 3 bases and J by 4 bases, and 13 bases separated the two germline ends. This CDR3 is CASSFGGLIYNEQFF. In DNA, the CDR3 is TGTGCCAGCAGTTTTGGGGGACTCATATACAATGAGCAGTTCTTC.

A word on this clone: The junction shows a germline mismatch at one end, possibly a read error. The chain combines TRBV6-5 with TRBJ2-4, with 10 bases matching TRBD1. Germline V lookup: CDR1 MNHEY, CDR2 SVGAGI. The CDR3 contains 14 residues. In nucleotides, the CDR3 is TGTGCCAGCAGCCAGGGACAGGGGTCCTCCATTGAGTACTTC. Protein sequence: CASSQGQGSSIEYF.

The rearrangement uses TRBV11-2 and TRBJ1-1; 8 nucleotides align to TRBD1. The germline V gene has CDR1 SGHAT and CDR2 FQNNGV. V lost 5 bases, J lost 3 bases, and 5 bases stayed unmatched. The CDR3 has 14 residues. CDR3 bases: TGTGCCAGCAGCCTCGGACAGGGAGACACTGAAGCTTTCTTT. It codes for CASSLGQGDTEAFF.

This clone was counted only a few times. J is TRBJ1-1 and V is TRBV28, with 9 bases fitting TRBD1. This CDR3 has 14 amino acids. The germline V gene encodes CDR1 MDHEN and CDR2 SYDVKM. With 3 bases clipped from V and 6 bases from J, the junction kept 5 bases outside the gene matches. This CDR3 reads CASSFSDRGAEAFF. CDR3 bases: TGTGCCAGCAGTTTTTCCGACAGGGGGGCTGAAGCTTTCTTT.

This sequence joins TRBV30 and TRBJ1-2, with D possibly being TRBD1 (6 bases). The CDR3 extends over 13 amino acids. CDR1 and CDR2 from the germline V gene are GTSNPN and SVGIG (reference sequence). V gave up 0 bases and J gave up 7 bases, with 12 bases separating them. In nucleotides, the CDR3 is TGTGCCTGGAGTGTGGGGGGGCGGCTTGGCTACACCTTC. Translated: CAWSVGGRLGYTF.

The rearrangement links TRBV28 to TRBJ2-7; D gene uncertain. V shed 6 bases and J shed 5 bases, with 23 bases lying between them. Germline V gene data show CDR1 as MDHEN and CDR2 as SYDVKM. The CDR3 totals 16 residues. Here the CDR3 reads CASRSPGPAPGDEQYF. CDR3 bases: TGTGCCAGCAGGTCTCCCGGTCCCGCTCCGGGCGACGAGCAGTACTTC.

V usage is TRBV10-3 and J usage is TRBJ1-2; D is perhaps TRBD1 (5 bases). The V and J ends lost 7 bases and 3 bases respectively, with 9 bases between them. The CDR3 runs 12 residues. CDR1 ENHRY and CDR2 SYGVKD come from the germline V gene. The CDR3 region is CAITGDDYGYTF. The CDR3 DNA is TGTGCCATCACGGGGGACGACTATGGCTACACCTTC.

The gene calls are TRBV25-1 and TRBJ2-1, with D perhaps TRBD2 (5 bases). Trimming pared 4 bases from V and 0 bases from J, leaving 10 bases between. CDR3 length equals 15 residues. Germline lookup yields CDR1 MGHDK and CDR2 SYGVNS. In DNA form, the CDR3 reads TGTGCCAGCAGTGGAGTAGAGGGCTCCTACAATGAGCAGTTCTTC. Translated, it gives CASSGVEGSYNEQFF. Combining the CDR3 with reference TRBV25-1 and TRBJ2-1 gives the whole variable domain EADIYQTPRYLVIGTGKKITLECSQTMGHDKMYWYQQDPGMELHLIHYSYGVNSTEKGDLSSESTVSRIRTEHFPLTLESARPSHTSQYLCASSGVEGSYNEQFFGPGTRLTVL.

This clone appeared a single time. This chain connects TRBV27 to TRBJ1-2; D remains unclear. V lost 6 bases to trimming and J lost 7 bases, with 15 bases between them. Germline V gene lookup returns CDR1 MNHEY and CDR2 SMNVEV (reference sequence). The CDR3 totals 13 residues. CDR3 region: CASSRTAQSGYTF. In DNA form, the CDR3 reads TGTGCCAGCAGCCGGACGGCCCAAAGTGGCTACACCTTC.

The J gene is TRBJ1-2, the V gene TRBV12-5, with D possibly being TRBD1 (6 bases). Germline values: CDR1 LGHNT, CDR2 FRNRAP. The CDR3 spans 15 residues. V was shortened by 1 base and J by 7 bases, with 16 bases between the two germline ends. The CDR3 sequence is CASGLATGGNRGYTF. The CDR3 bases are TGTGCTAGTGGTTTGGCGACAGGAGGAAATCGTGGCTACACCTTC. The variable domain in full, with the rest retrieved from reference TRBV12-5 and TRBJ1-2, is DARVTQTPRHKVTEMGQEVTMRCQPILGHNTVFWYRQTMMQGLELLAYFRNRAPLDDSGMPKDRFSAEMPDATLATLKIQPSEPRDSAVYFCASGLATGGNRGYTFGSGTRLTVV.

The CDR3 here is CASKDRTITDTQYF. The CDR3 DNA sequence: TGTGCCAGTAAGGATAGGACGATCACAGATACGCAGTATTTT. The J gene is TRBJ2-3, the V gene TRBV19, with D hard to call. Trimming removed 7 bases from V and 2 bases from J, with 13 bases in between. The CDR3 loop spans 14 amino acids. Germline V lookup: CDR1 LNHDA, CDR2 SQIVND (reference sequence). Drawing the rest from reference TRBV19 and TRBJ2-3, the complete variable domain is DGGITQSPKYLFRKEGQNVTLSCEQNLNHDAMYWYRQDPGQGLRLIYYSQIVNDFQKGDIAEGYSVSREKKESFPLTVTSAQKNPTAFYLCASKDRTITDTQYFGPGTRLTVL.

The rearrangement joins TRBV6-6 to TRBJ1-1; 9 nucleotides agree with TRBD1. CDR1 and CDR2 from the germline V gene are MNHNY and SVGAGI (reference sequence). This CDR3 has 14 residues. The J segment lost 1 base and the V segment lost 5 bases, leaving 2 bases of the junction unmatched. CDR3 sequence: CASSPQGANTEAFF. CDR3 sequence (DNA): TGTGCCAGCAGTCCACAGGGGGCGAACACTGAAGCTTTCTTT.

The chain joins TRBV28 to TRBJ2-5, with 10 bases aligning to TRBD1. The V segment lost 5 bases and the J segment 1 base; nucleotides outside the gene matches: 7. CDR3 length: 16 amino acids. Germline V gives CDR1 MDHEN, CDR2 SYDVKM. CDR3 sequence: CASSPLGTGAQETQYF. The CDR3 DNA reads TGTGCCAGCAGTCCCCTGGGGACAGGGGCCCAAGAGACCCAGTACTTC.

In nucleotides, the CDR3 is TGTGCCAGCAGCCAACAGGCCCTCGGGAACACCATATATTTT. It specifies CASSQQALGNTIYF. The J gene is TRBJ1-3, the V gene TRBV6-1, with TRBD1 as a possible D gene (5 bases). The germline V and J ends were trimmed by 6 bases and 7 bases, with 16 bases remaining between them. The germline CDR1 and CDR2 sequences are MNHNS and SASEGT. The CDR3 is 14 amino acids.

The V call is TRBV7-8, the J call TRBJ2-5, with 11 bases identical to TRBD1. Germline values: CDR1 SGHVS, CDR2 FQNEAQ. This CDR3 is built from 15 residues. V was pared by 1 base and J by 5 bases, with 3 bases of the junction left unmatched. The CDR3 sequence: CASSLGRDRGETQYF. The CDR3 bases are TGTGCCAGCAGCTTAGGCCGGGACAGGGGGGAGACCCAGTACTTC.